This T cell receptor (beta chain) was obtained from a study of identical twins (dated by TCRdb to the mid-2010s). A note on the overall study: The study deep-sequenced TCR alpha and beta repertoires from monozygotic twins, unrelated adults of various ages and cord blood to test whether fetal clonotypes persist. Replicate twin experiments were performed at different times using different library preparation protocols to rule out contamination.

The CDR1 and CDR2 encoded by the germline V gene are ENHRY and SYGVKD. V loses 4 bases, J loses 1 base, and the germline ends lie 10 bases apart. From its cysteine to its phenylalanine, the CDR3 spans 14 amino acids. The sequence is cut down to CDR3 DNA, 42 bases in frame from base 1. The paper as a whole reports these results and caveats: Fewer insertions were carried by abundant cord blood beta clonotypes, a similar but weaker trend appeared in young adult naive repertoires, and no such trend appeared in memory repertoires. Compared with coincidental sharing between unrelated individuals, an excess of low generation-probability sequences was observed among out-of-frame TCR alpha sequences shared between twins. Conclusions relied on cross-sectional statistical analysis, since the same donors could not be followed over many years. Zero-insertion analyses could be partly confounded by invariant T cells such as MAIT and iNKT, although diverse VJ usage argued against such confounding for most clonotypes. In monozygotic twins, recombination models systematically underestimated out-of-frame TCR alpha sharing, but the models matched the sharing seen between unrelated individuals. A weaker excess of twin sharing was found in beta out-of-frame sequences because the signal-to-noise ratio was lowered by fewer shared sequences.

All donors were healthy Caucasians. Three unrelated non-twin adults were also sequenced: a male aged 18 to 30, a male aged 50 to 60 and a female aged 50 to 60. Miltenyi CD45RO+ enrichment and human naive T-cell isolation kits were used to isolate memory (CD45RO+) and naive T cells from PBMC. This clonotype came up a few times. It has no known antigen specificity. Within one base of it there is no much larger clone, and no base qualities were kept. Libraries were built with 5' RACE. For sequencing, an Illumina HiSeq 2000 was employed. Template switching added a universal primer binding site, and the final cDNA carried a unique molecular identifier that allowed TCR cDNA molecules to be counted accurately. First-strand cDNA for TCR alpha and beta chains was synthesized from specific primers in the conserved constant-segment region. To control for contamination, every cDNA library was double barcoded, receiving both a SMART-Mk sample barcode and Illumina barcodes. TruSeq adapter sequences, together with Illumina sample barcodes, were added in two successive PCR steps. Sequencing of the TCR alpha and beta cDNA libraries was done on the Illumina HiSeq platform using custom primers. As for the authors' bioinformatics: MiGEC processed the raw reads to extract unique molecular identifiers, while MiXCR was used to determine the CDR3 positions. Recombination models were inferred per individual with the repgenHMM and IGoR tools using an EM algorithm. The tcR package in R was used for shared clonotype analysis, with sharing normalized by the product of cloneset sizes. To study raw recombination without the effects of thymic and clonal selection, out-of-frame nonproductive sequences were analyzed. TCRdb ran its own pipeline on the public reads, namely fastp trimming at Q25 and MiXCR clone calling, and kept in-frame beta chains. Every CDR3 protein is listed once, alongside the most common genes and DNA of its rows. These V and J calls originate from TCRdb's pipeline instead of the authors' own analysis. In this sample the table shows roughly 350,000 distinct CDR3 sequences, roughly 10% of which occur a single time. Together, the top ten hold roughly 9% of the sample.

This TCR derives from a woman aged 50 to 60 in good health. The sequenced sample was naive T cells sorted from blood. The cell subset or site label, read with the paper, signifies: cells isolated with a human naive T-cell isolation kit. The chain is encoded by TRBV10-3 joined to TRBJ1-1; the best D guess is TRBD1, with 5 bases matching. The CDR3 amino acid sequence is: CAISVGGANTEAFF. DNA sequence: TGTGCCATCAGTGTCGGGGGTGCGAACACTGAAGCTTTCTTT.